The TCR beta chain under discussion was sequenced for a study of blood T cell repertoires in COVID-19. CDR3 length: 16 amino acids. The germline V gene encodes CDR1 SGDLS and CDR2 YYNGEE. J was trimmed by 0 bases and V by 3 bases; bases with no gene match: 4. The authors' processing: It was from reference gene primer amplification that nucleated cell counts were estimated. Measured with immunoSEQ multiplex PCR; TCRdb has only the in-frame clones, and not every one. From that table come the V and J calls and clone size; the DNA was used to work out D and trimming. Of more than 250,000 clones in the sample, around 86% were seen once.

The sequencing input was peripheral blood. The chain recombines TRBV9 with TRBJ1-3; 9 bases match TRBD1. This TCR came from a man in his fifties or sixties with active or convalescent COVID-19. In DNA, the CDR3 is TGTGCCAGCAGCGGGGGACAGGGACTCTCTGGAAACACCATATATTTT. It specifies CASSGGQGLSGNTIYF.